This entry features one TCR beta chain sequence. Its antigen remains unidentified. The study ran its PCR with 60 Vbeta and 13 Jbeta primers. Some clones are missing from TCRdb's copy, which holds only in-frame ones; the method was immunoSEQ multiplex PCR. The table lists roughly 200,000 clones, approximately 85% of them singletons. The record originates from a study of cytomegalovirus exposure and HLA in healthy donors. Study context: Unique TCRs from HLA-typed donors, 80 million to 100 million of them, were held in an early data release. Points from the study as a whole: Researchers reported in a later analysis that common viral pathogens appeared linked to several top clusters. About 87% or about 30% of the time was how often most TCR beta V segments were productive, according to an earlier analysis.

Germline loops: CDR1 LNHNV, CDR2 YYDKDF (reference sequence). The CDR3 extends over 16 amino acids. Trimming cost V 0 bases and J 8 bases, with 16 bases left between them. The rearrangement uses TRBV15 and TRBJ1-4; maybe TRBD1 (6 bases). The source of this sequence is a woman aged 45-65 years in good health and CMV-seronegative. Sample: PBMCs. The CDR3 coding sequence is TGTGCCACCAGCAGAGAGGGGACAAGTATAGGGGAAAAACTGTTTTTT. Its protein is CATSREGTSIGEKLFF.